This entry describes one TCR beta chain. Its antigen remains unidentified. The ends were cut back, 6 bases at V and 0 bases at J, with 8 bases in the middle. Germline lookup yields CDR1 SNHLY and CDR2 FYNNEI. The CDR3 has 13 residues. The data are from a study of response to subunit inactivated influenza vaccine. General observations from the study: Every seasonal influenza vaccination brings in few new T cells, the authors suggested.

Using its own MiXCR run on the RT-PCR reads, TCRdb lists one record per CDR3 protein. The sample shows over 650,000 distinct CDR3 sequences, approximately 17% of them seen only once. The chain is built from TRBV2 and TRBJ1-1; D ambiguous. Sample: PBMCs from blood, taken around 5 days after vaccination. The source of this sequence is a man aged 45-60 years who received an inactivated influenza vaccine. This chain's CDR3 is CASRFDVNTEAFF. The CDR3 DNA is TGTGCCAGCAGGTTCGACGTGAACACTGAAGCTTTCTTT.